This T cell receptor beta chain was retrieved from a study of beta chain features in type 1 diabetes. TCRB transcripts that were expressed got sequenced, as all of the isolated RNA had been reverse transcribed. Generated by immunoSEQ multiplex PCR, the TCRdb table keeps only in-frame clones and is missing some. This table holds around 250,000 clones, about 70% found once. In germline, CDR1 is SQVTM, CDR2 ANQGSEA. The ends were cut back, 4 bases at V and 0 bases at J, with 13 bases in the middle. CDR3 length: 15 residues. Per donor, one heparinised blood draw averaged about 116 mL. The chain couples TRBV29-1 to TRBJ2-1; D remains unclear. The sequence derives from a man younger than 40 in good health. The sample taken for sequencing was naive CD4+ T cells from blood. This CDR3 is CSVGHGSSSYNEQFF. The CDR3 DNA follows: TGCAGCGTTGGTCACGGCTCTAGCTCCTACAATGAGCAGTTCTTC.